This T cell receptor (beta chain) was observed in a study of CD8 T cells in Susac syndrome. The V gene end was trimmed by 5 bases and the J gene end by 3 bases; junction bases not matched to a gene: 7. Germline CDR1 and CDR2: MNHEY and SMNVEV (reference sequence). The CDR3 loop spans 15 amino acids. With random hexamers, roughly 0.5 to 1 ug RNA was reverse transcribed. Amplification of TCR beta CDR3 was carried out by immunoSEQ multiplex PCR, which covered 54 Vbeta and 13 Jbeta segments. TCRdb processed the immunoSEQ multiplex PCR reads anew with MiXCR; each CDR3 protein has one entry. Of about 140,000 distinct CDR3 sequences listed, 94% are singletons. From blood CD8+ and CD4+ T cells, the TCR beta chain was sequenced. Controls were drawn from healthy donors and were matched for age and sex. The CD8+ and CD4+ T cells were negatively isolated, with the TEMRA cells enriched by FACS.

The TCR was taken from a human donor in good health. The V gene is TRBV27, the J gene TRBJ2-7; 10 nucleotides agree with TRBD1. Sample: CD8+ T cells from PBMCs. CDR3 loop: CASSQYGDRGYEQYF. For the CDR3, the DNA is TGTGCCAGCAGTCAGTATGGGGACAGGGGCTACGAGCAGTACTTC.